These 29 T cell receptor beta chains were all obtained from the same sample, sequenced in a study of cytomegalovirus exposure and HLA in healthy donors. Assay: immunoSEQ multiplex PCR; the TCRdb copy retains only in-frame clones and omits some. The repertoire holds tens of thousands of clones, approximately 96% seen once, with 0.85% to 1% in the top ten. Material: PBMCs. Receptor source: a man aged 18 to 29 in good health and CMV-seronegative.

This clone was picked up one time. This rearrangement joins TRBV28 to TRBJ2-7; tentatively, D is TRBD1 (5 bases). Germline loops: CDR1 MDHEN, CDR2 SYDVKM. The CDR3 covers 17 residues. Trimming removed 4 bases at V and 1 base at J, with 20 bases between. CDR3 in amino acids: CASSSIRTYTDSYEQYF. The DNA of the CDR3 is TGTGCCAGCAGTTCTATCCGGACATATACTGATTCCTACGAGCAGTACTTC.

V and J are TRBV7-9 and TRBJ1-1; D not resolved. From germline, CDR1 is SEHNR and CDR2 FQNEAQ (reference sequence). Trimming shortened V by 11 bases and J by 1 base, and 14 bases separated the two germline ends. This CDR3 comprises 13 residues. The CDR3 reads CAGYAGSNTEAFF. CDR3 coding DNA: TGTGCCGGCTATGCGGGGTCGAACACTGAAGCTTTCTTT. The whole variable domain, remainder taken from reference TRBV7-9 and TRBJ1-1, is DTGVSQNPRHKITKRGQNVTFRCDPISEHNRLYWYRQTLGQGPEFLTYFQNEAQLEKSRLLSDRFSAERPKGSFSTLEIQRTEQGDSAMYLCAGYAGSNTEAFFGQGTRLTVV.

This chain links TRBV28 with TRBJ2-4; 8 positions match TRBD1. There are 16 residues in the CDR3. CDR1 and CDR2 from the germline V gene are MDHEN and SYDVKM. The J segment lost 3 bases and the V segment lost 4 bases, leaving 8 bases of the junction unmatched. CDR3 sequence reads: CASSSVRTGGKNIQYF. CDR3 DNA sequence: TGTGCCAGCAGTTCAGTTCGTACAGGGGGCAAAAACATTCAGTACTTC. Combining the CDR3 with reference TRBV28 and TRBJ2-4 gives the whole variable domain DVKVTQSSRYLVKRTGEKVFLECVQDMDHENMFWYRQDPGLGLRLIYFSYDVKMKEKGDIPEGYSVSREKKERFSLILESASTNQTSMYLCASSSVRTGGKNIQYFGAGTRLSVL.

This chain links TRBV19 with TRBJ2-1; 10 bases align to TRBD2. Germline assignment: CDR1 LNHDA and CDR2 SQIVND (reference sequence). CDR3 size: 15 residues. The J segment lost 4 bases and the V segment lost 5 bases, leaving 5 bases of the junction unmatched. The CDR3 DNA reads TGTGCCAGTAGTCCTGGACTAGCGGATTACAATGAGCAGTTCTTC. Translated: CASSPGLADYNEQFF.

The rearrangement joins TRBV27 to TRBJ1-4; the D gene is possibly TRBD1 (6 bases). The CDR3 is 15 residues long. The germline gives CDR1 MNHEY, CDR2 SMNVEV (reference sequence). V shed 5 bases and J shed 7 bases, with 17 bases lying between them. The CDR3 reads CASSRKGGGFEKLFF. The CDR3 DNA reads TGTGCCAGCAGTCGTAAGGGGGGGGGTTTTGAAAAACTGTTTTTT.

This chain joins TRBV27 and TRBJ2-7; possibly TRBD2 for D (6 bases). The CDR3 is 15 amino acids. V was trimmed by 2 bases and J by 2 bases, leaving 13 bases between them. Germline values: CDR1 MNHEY, CDR2 SMNVEV (reference sequence). In nucleotides, the CDR3 is TGTGCCAGCAGTTTAAAGAGCGGGCTGACCTACGAGCAGTACTTC. Amino acids: CASSLKSGLTYEQYF.

V and J are TRBV2 and TRBJ2-7; the D gene is possibly TRBD2 (6 bases). Germline assignment: CDR1 SNHLY and CDR2 FYNNEI. V lost 5 bases and J 2 bases, leaving 16 bases between the germline ends. This CDR3 spans 15 amino acids. The chain's CDR3 is CASSYTGLSPYEQYF. The CDR3 DNA reads as TGTGCCAGCAGTTATACGGGACTGAGCCCCTACGAGCAGTACTTC. The complete variable domain, with remaining parts taken from reference TRBV2 and TRBJ2-7, reads EPEVTQTPSHQVTQMGQEVILRCVPISNHLYFYWYRQILGQKVEFLVSFYNNEISEKSEIFDDQFSVERPDGSNFTLKIRSTKLEDSAMYFCASSYTGLSPYEQYFGPGTRLTVT.

The chain has TRBV10-3 and TRBJ2-5; no definite D call. Between the trimmed V and J ends, which lost 6 bases and 2 bases, there was a span of 7 bases. The CDR3 contains 12 residues. The germline V gene encodes CDR1 ENHRY and CDR2 SYGVKD. For the CDR3, the DNA is TGTGCCATCAGGGCAAATCAAGAGACCCAGTACTTC. Amino acid sequence: CAIRANQETQYF.

The rearrangement uses TRBV18 and TRBJ1-2; D is undetermined. Germline lookup yields CDR1 KGHSH and CDR2 LQKENI. The germline V and J ends were trimmed by 3 bases and 7 bases, with 9 bases remaining between them. This CDR3 has 12 amino acids. The chain's CDR3 is CASSPQEAGYTF. CDR3 DNA: TGTGCCAGCTCACCCCAGGAGGCTGGCTACACCTTC.

The chain carries TRBV28 and TRBJ1-5, with 8 bases identical to TRBD1. Germline values: CDR1 MDHEN, CDR2 SYDVKM. Trimming removed 6 bases from V and 0 bases from J; junction bases left unmatched: 7. The CDR3 totals 16 residues. The CDR3 DNA reads TGTGCCAGCAGGGACTCAGGGGGCTATAGCAATCAGCCCCAGCATTTT. Its translation: CASRDSGGYSNQPQHF.

The gene calls are TRBV19 and TRBJ2-7; 9 nucleotides match TRBD2. After removal of 3 bases from V and 2 bases from J, the junction contained 5 bases not matched to a gene. Looked up from germline, CDR1 is LNHDA and CDR2 is SQIVND (reference sequence). CDR3 length: 15 residues. The CDR3 sequence is CASSIMTSGTYEQYF. The CDR3 DNA is TGTGCCAGTAGTATCATGACTAGCGGAACCTACGAGCAGTACTTC.

The rearrangement links TRBV10-1 to TRBJ2-3; TRBD2 matches at 8 bases. Germline assignment: CDR1 WNHNN and CDR2 SYGVQD (reference sequence). CDR3 length: 17 amino acids. With 0 bases clipped from V and 2 bases from J, the junction kept 7 bases outside the gene matches. The CDR3 sequence is CASSESTGRGYTDTQYF. For the CDR3, the DNA is TGCGCCAGCAGTGAGTCGACCGGGAGGGGTTACACAGATACGCAGTATTTT.

This clone is medium-sized (0.01 to 0.1%) in the sample. V and J are TRBV6-4 and TRBJ2-2; 8 bases map to TRBD2. Germline trimming cut 3 bases from V and 4 bases from J; bases unmatched to any gene: 4. CDR1 is MRHNA and CDR2 is SNTAGT in the germline V gene. The CDR3 is 15 residues long. CDR3 amino acids: CASSESGSSTGELFF. The CDR3 coding sequence is TGTGCCAGCAGTGAGAGCGGGAGTAGCACCGGGGAGCTGTTTTTT.

The rearrangement links TRBV6-5 to TRBJ2-1, with D possibly TRBD1 on 6 matching bases. V shed 0 bases and J shed 5 bases, with 11 bases lying between them. The germline V gene encodes CDR1 MNHEY and CDR2 SVGAGI. CDR3 length: 15 residues. The CDR3 nucleotides are TGTGCCAGCAGTTACTCCGGGACAACCAACAATGAGCAGTTCTTC. Its translation: CASSYSGTTNNEQFF.

This clone was recorded once. The chain has TRBV6-6 and TRBJ1-2; TRBD1 aligns across 7 bases. Trimming cost V 5 bases and J 4 bases; bases outside gene matches: 7. Germline values: CDR1 MNHNY, CDR2 SVGAGI (reference sequence). The CDR3 has 14 residues. The CDR3 sequence is CASSPGTAPYGYTF. The CDR3 DNA reads as TGTGCCAGCAGTCCCGGGACAGCTCCCTATGGCTACACCTTC.

CDR3 nucleotides: TGCGCCAGCAGCCAAGTGGCGGGAGGTTATGAGACCCAGTACTTC. Its translation is CASSQVAGGYETQYF. This chain joins TRBV4-1 and TRBJ2-5, with 8 positions matching TRBD2. J lost 5 bases, V lost 1 base, and 6 bases had no gene match. This CDR3 is 15 amino acids long. The germline V gene has CDR1 MGHRA and CDR2 YSYEKL.

The chain joins TRBV11-2 to TRBJ2-1, with D maybe TRBD2 (5 bases). This CDR3 is built from 13 residues. Germline CDR1 SGHAT, CDR2 FQNNGV. Between the trimmed V and J ends, which lost 5 bases and 7 bases, there was a span of 12 bases. The CDR3 DNA follows: TGTGCCAGCAGCCGTAATGAGGGAAATGAGCAGTTCTTC. The encoded protein is CASSRNEGNEQFF.

DNA of the CDR3: TGTGCCAGCAGCCAACGGGAGCGTGATGAGCAGTTCTTC. As protein: CASSQRERDEQFF. This chain links TRBV5-8 with TRBJ2-1, with D perhaps matching TRBD2 (6 bases). V was trimmed by 4 bases and J by 8 bases, leaving 13 bases between them. The CDR3 length is 13 residues. The germline CDR1 and CDR2 sequences are SGHTS and YDEGEE.

The V gene is TRBV11-3, the J gene TRBJ2-1; possibly TRBD2 for D (6 bases). Looked up from germline, CDR1 is SGHNT and CDR2 is YENEEA. Trimming took 2 bases from V and 8 from J, leaving 10 bases between them. This CDR3 comprises 13 residues. DNA for the CDR3: TGTGCCAGCAGCTTATCGTTAGCGGATGAGCAGTTCTTC. Protein product: CASSLSLADEQFF. The entire variable domain, with the rest obtained from reference TRBV11-3 and TRBJ2-1, is as follows: EAGVVQSPRYKIIEKKQPVAFWCNPISGHNTLYWYLQNLGQGPELLIRYENEEAVDDSQLPKDRFSAERLKGVDSTLKIQPAELGDSAVYLCASSLSLADEQFFGPGTRLTVL.

This clone has a single count. This chain uses TRBV28 with TRBJ2-7; 9 bases match TRBD1. Trimming took 10 bases from V and 1 from J; bases not matched to a gene: 11. Germline lookup yields CDR1 MDHEN and CDR2 SYDVKM. The CDR3 is 15 residues long. The CDR3 coding sequence is TGTGCCACTGAAAGCCCCGGGACAGGGTCCTACGAGCAGTACTTC. Amino acid sequence: CATESPGTGSYEQYF.

The V call is TRBV10-2, the J call TRBJ2-1; tentative D call: TRBD2 (6 bases). Trimming removed 0 bases from V and 7 bases from J, with 16 bases in between. Germline V gene sequence: CDR1 WSHSY, CDR2 SAAADI. The CDR3 has 16 amino acids. CDR3 sequence reads: CASSESSPSVYNEQFF. The CDR3 bases are TGCGCCAGCAGTGAGTCGAGTCCTAGCGTTTATAATGAGCAGTTCTTC.

This clone was counted a single time. The chain carries TRBV9 and TRBJ2-5; 8 positions agree with TRBD2. Germline CDR1 is SGDLS and CDR2 is YYNGEE. The V segment lost 4 bases and the J segment 5 bases; nucleotides outside the gene matches: 7. The CDR3 loop spans 14 amino acids. CDR3 protein: CASSTYSGIETQYF. The DNA for the CDR3 is TGTGCCAGCAGCACCTATAGCGGGATTGAGACCCAGTACTTC.

The chain couples TRBV15 to TRBJ2-1; TRBD2 might be the D (5 bases). The CDR3 length is 12 residues. CDR1 and CDR2 from the germline V gene are LNHNV and YYDKDF (reference sequence). The V and J ends lost 0 bases and 10 bases respectively, with 7 bases between them. CDR3 DNA sequence: TGTGCCACCAGCAGAGAGGGCGGGGAGCAGTTCTTC. The encoded protein is CATSREGGEQFF.

A single count supports this clone. This chain links TRBV28 with TRBJ2-7; D perhaps matches TRBD2 (6 bases). V was cut by 1 base and J by 2 bases, with 12 bases left in between. The CDR3 runs 15 residues. Germline V lookup: CDR1 MDHEN, CDR2 SYDVKM. The CDR3 region is CASSLFGGRTYEQYF. In DNA, the CDR3 is TGTGCCAGCAGTTTATTCGGGGGAAGGACCTACGAGCAGTACTTC.

The genes are TRBV27 and TRBJ2-7; no clear D. Germline CDR1 is MNHEY and CDR2 is SMNVEV (reference sequence). The CDR3 loop spans 10 amino acids. V lost 8 bases and J 3 bases, leaving 5 bases between the germline ends. The CDR3 loop reads CASGNYEQYF. CDR3 sequence (DNA): TGTGCCAGCGGCAACTACGAGCAGTACTTC.

The chain employs TRBV19 and TRBJ1-4, with D perhaps matching TRBD1 (6 bases). From germline, CDR1 is LNHDA and CDR2 SQIVND (reference sequence). Trimming pared 1 base from V and 8 bases from J, leaving 17 bases between. This CDR3 has 16 residues. For the CDR3, the DNA is TGTGCCAGTAGTATAGTTTTGGGGGCACTCCGGGAAAAACTGTTTTTT. The encoded protein is CASSIVLGALREKLFF. The variable domain in full, with the rest retrieved from reference TRBV19 and TRBJ1-4, is DGGITQSPKYLFRKEGQNVTLSCEQNLNHDAMYWYRQDPGQGLRLIYYSQIVNDFQKGDIAEGYSVSREKKESFPLTVTSAQKNPTAFYLCASSIVLGALREKLFFGSGTQLSVL.

In this sample, this clone turned up once. This sequence joins TRBV7-8 and TRBJ2-7; TRBD2 matches 11 bases. Germline trimming cut 6 bases from V and 2 bases from J; bases unmatched to any gene: 6. The CDR3 spans 15 residues. Germline V CDR1 and CDR2: SGHVS, FQNEAQ. The CDR3 reads CASRRGLAEAYEQYF. In DNA form, the CDR3 reads TGTGCCAGCAGACGGGGACTAGCGGAAGCCTACGAGCAGTACTTC.

V is TRBV28 and J is TRBJ1-1; D is unclear. The CDR3 has 15 residues. Germline V gives CDR1 MDHEN, CDR2 SYDVKM. The V and J ends lost 5 bases and 0 bases respectively, with 13 bases between them. Written as DNA, the CDR3 is TGTGCCAGCAGTCCACCCGCCCAGATGAACACTGAAGCTTTCTTT. This gives the protein CASSPPAQMNTEAFF. Full variable domain (remainder filled in from reference TRBV28 and TRBJ1-1): DVKVTQSSRYLVKRTGEKVFLECVQDMDHENMFWYRQDPGLGLRLIYFSYDVKMKEKGDIPEGYSVSREKKERFSLILESASTNQTSMYLCASSPPAQMNTEAFFGQGTRLTVV.

The CDR3: CASSIKRTSTDTQYF. Written as DNA, the CDR3 is TGTGCCAGCAGTATTAAAAGGACTAGCACAGATACGCAGTATTTT. This sequence joins TRBV28 and TRBJ2-3, with a tentative D call TRBD2 (5 bases). The CDR3 is made up of 15 amino acids. Germline-derived CDR1 and CDR2 are MDHEN and SYDVKM. V was cut by 5 bases and J by 0 bases, with 12 bases left in between.